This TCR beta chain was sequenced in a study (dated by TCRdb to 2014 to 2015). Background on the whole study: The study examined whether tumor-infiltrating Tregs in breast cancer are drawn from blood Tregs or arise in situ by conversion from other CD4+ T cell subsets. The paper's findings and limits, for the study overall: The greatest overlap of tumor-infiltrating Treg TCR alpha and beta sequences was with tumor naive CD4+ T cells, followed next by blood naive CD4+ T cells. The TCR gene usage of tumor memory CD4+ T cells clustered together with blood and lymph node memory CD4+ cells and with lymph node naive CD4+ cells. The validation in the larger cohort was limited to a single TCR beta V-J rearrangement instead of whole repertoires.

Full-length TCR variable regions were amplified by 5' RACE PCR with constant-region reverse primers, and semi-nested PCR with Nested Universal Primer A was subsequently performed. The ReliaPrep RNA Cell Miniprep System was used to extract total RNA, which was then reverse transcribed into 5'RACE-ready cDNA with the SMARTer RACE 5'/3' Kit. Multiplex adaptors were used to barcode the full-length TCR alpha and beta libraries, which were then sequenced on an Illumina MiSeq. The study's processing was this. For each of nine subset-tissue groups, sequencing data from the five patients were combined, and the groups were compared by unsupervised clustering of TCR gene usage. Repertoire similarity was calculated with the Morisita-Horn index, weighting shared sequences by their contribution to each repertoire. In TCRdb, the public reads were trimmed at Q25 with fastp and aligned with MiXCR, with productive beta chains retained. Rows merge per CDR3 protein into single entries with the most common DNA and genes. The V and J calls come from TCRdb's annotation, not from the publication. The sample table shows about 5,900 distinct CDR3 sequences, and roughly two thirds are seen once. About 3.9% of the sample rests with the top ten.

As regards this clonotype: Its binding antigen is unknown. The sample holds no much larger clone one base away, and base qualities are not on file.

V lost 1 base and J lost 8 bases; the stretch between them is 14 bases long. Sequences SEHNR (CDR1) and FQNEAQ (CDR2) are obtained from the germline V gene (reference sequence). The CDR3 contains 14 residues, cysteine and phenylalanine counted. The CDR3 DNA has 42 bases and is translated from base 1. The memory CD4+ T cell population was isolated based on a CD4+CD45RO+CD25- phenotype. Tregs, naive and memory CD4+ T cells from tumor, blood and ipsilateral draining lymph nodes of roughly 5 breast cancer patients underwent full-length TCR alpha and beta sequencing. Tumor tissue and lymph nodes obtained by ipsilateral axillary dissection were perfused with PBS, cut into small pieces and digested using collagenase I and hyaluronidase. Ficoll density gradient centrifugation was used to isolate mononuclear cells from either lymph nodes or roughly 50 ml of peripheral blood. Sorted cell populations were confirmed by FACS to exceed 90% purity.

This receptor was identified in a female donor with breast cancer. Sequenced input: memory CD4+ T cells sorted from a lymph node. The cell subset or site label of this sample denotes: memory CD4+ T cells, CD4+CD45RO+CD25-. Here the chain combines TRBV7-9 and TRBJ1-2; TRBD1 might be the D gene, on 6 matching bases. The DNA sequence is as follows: TGTGCCAGCAGCTTAGAACAGGGCGCCGGCGGCTACACCTTC. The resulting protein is CASSLEQGAGGYTF.